This TCR beta chain came from a study of OX40 agonist ivuxolimab in advanced cancers. Study context: Dose-escalation patients had hepatocellular carcinoma, melanoma, renal cell or head and neck cancer. Study-wide results and limits: No antigen was identified for the clonally expanded peripheral T cells. People who partly responded at 0.1-3.0 mg/kg had some of the least clonal expansion seen.

About this clone itself: The antigen remains unidentified.

The assay was immunoSEQ multiplex PCR, and TCRdb's table has in-frame clones only and misses some. The table lists tens of thousands of clones, around 88% of them singletons. Losses at the gene ends were 1 base for V and 6 bases for J; bases not matched to a gene: 6. CDR3 size: 15 residues. CDR1 and CDR2 from the germline V gene are SGHTS and YDEGEE. Blood samples were obtained at baseline, cycle 4 day 1, and cycle 7 day 1. This sequence joins TRBV5-8 and TRBJ1-5, with 8 bases lining up with TRBD1. This material consisted of CD4+ or CD8+ T cells sorted from blood, taken in a trial of the OX40 agonist ivuxolimab. This receptor was identified in an adult with an advanced solid tumor such as melanoma, head and neck, liver or kidney cancer. CDR3 coding DNA: TGTGCCAGCAGCTTGACGACAGGGGCCAGTCAGCCCCAGCATTTT. As protein: CASSLTTGASQPQHF.